Presented here are 31 T cell receptor beta chains from one specimen sequenced in a study of post-analysis software for immune sequencing data. Tagging with unique molecular identifiers was a feature of the TCR beta cDNA libraries. One entry per CDR3 protein, called by TCRdb with MiXCR from the PCR reads. The sample consists of roughly 600,000 distinct CDR3 sequences, roughly 46% of them appearing once. General study results and limits: TRBV segments more frequent in patients than in controls numbered a few and included TRBV5-6, TRBV5-1 and TRBV20-1.

For these receptors, no antigen is known. Material: blood. Receptors were obtained from a girl aged 10 to 17 with multiple sclerosis.

This clonotype has only a few counts. The J gene is TRBJ2-1, the V gene TRBV15, with D maybe TRBD2 (6 bases). This CDR3 spans 15 amino acids. CDR1 is LNHNV, CDR2 YYDKDF, per germline (reference sequence). Trimming stripped 0 bases from V and 1 base from J, with 7 bases between. The CDR3 bases are TGTGCCACCAGCAGAGATGCGGGGTCCTACAATGAGCAGTTCTTC. Residues: CATSRDAGSYNEQFF. Full variable domain (remainder filled in from reference TRBV15 and TRBJ2-1): DAMVIQNPRYQVTQFGKPVTLSCSQTLNHNVMYWYQQKSSQAPKLLFHYYDKDFNNEADTPDNFQSRRPNTSFCFLDIRSPGLGDTAMYLCATSRDAGSYNEQFFGPGTRLTVL.

This clonotype has just a few counts. The rearrangement joins TRBV7-9 to TRBJ2-7, with 7 bases that match TRBD2. CDR1 and CDR2 (germline): SEHNR, FQNEAQ (reference sequence). The junction had 3 bases not matched to a gene; V was cut back by 4 bases and J by 6 bases. This CDR3 is 12 amino acids long. The CDR3 DNA follows: TGTGCCAGCAGCTCGGGGGGAGGCGAGCAGTACTTC. Amino acids: CASSSGGGEQYF.

The V and J genes are TRBV3-1 and TRBJ1-5; 8 bases agree with TRBD1. The CDR3 spans 14 residues. Germline V CDR1 and CDR2: LGHDT, YNNKEL (reference sequence). Trimming at V came to 3 bases and at J to 5 bases, leaving 3 bases not matched to a gene. The CDR3 region is CASSHEQGDQPQHF. In nucleotides, the CDR3 is TGTGCCAGCAGCCACGAACAGGGGGATCAGCCCCAGCATTTT.

The rearrangement uses TRBV28 and TRBJ2-3, with TRBD2 matching 14 bases. This CDR3 is built from 15 residues. Per the germline V gene, CDR1 is MDHEN and CDR2 is SYDVKM. V dropped 8 bases and J dropped 6; count of bases not matched to a gene: 7. The CDR3 loop reads CASSTGLAGVDTQYF. The CDR3 DNA follows: TGTGCCAGCTCCACGGGACTAGCGGGAGTTGATACGCAGTATTTT.

J is TRBJ2-7 and V is TRBV20-1; TRBD2 aligns across 12 bases. Germline assignment: CDR1 DFQATT and CDR2 SNEGSKA (reference sequence). This CDR3 has 20 residues. J lost 7 bases, V lost 1 base, and 23 bases had no gene match. CDR3 DNA sequence: TGCAGTGCTAGAGTCCAGGGTGGTATTCGGCTAGCGGGAGGGCCAAGGGAGCAGTACTTC. It translates to CSARVQGGIRLAGGPREQYF.

The chain couples TRBV13 to TRBJ2-1; 9 positions agree with TRBD2. The CDR3 extends over 18 amino acids. With 1 base clipped from V and 2 bases from J, the junction kept 9 bases outside the gene matches. CDR1 and CDR2 from the germline V gene are PRHDT and FYEKMQ (reference sequence). The CDR3 sequence is CASSLELRGGRAYNEQFF. DNA of the CDR3: TGTGCCAGCAGCTTAGAACTTCGTGGCGGGAGGGCCTACAATGAGCAGTTCTTC.

This clonotype has only a few counts. This sequence joins TRBV20-1 and TRBJ2-1, with 10 nucleotides matching TRBD1. Trimming took 5 bases from V and 3 from J; bases not matched to a gene: 4. Germline lookup yields CDR1 DFQATT and CDR2 SNEGSKA (reference sequence). CDR3 length equals 14 residues. The CDR3 protein is CSAPRDRGYNEQFF. The CDR3 nucleotides read TGCAGTGCTCCCCGGGACAGGGGCTACAATGAGCAGTTCTTC.

The chain carries TRBV2 and TRBJ2-7, with 8 bases fitting TRBD2. Trimming cost V 4 bases and J 1 base; bases outside gene matches: 3. Germline lookup yields CDR1 SNHLY and CDR2 FYNNEI. The CDR3 consists of 14 residues. This CDR3 is CASSGVAGSYEQYF. The CDR3 bases are TGTGCCAGCAGTGGAGTAGCGGGGTCCTACGAGCAGTACTTC.

This clonotype was seen ten or more times. The J gene is TRBJ2-7, the V gene TRBV10-3; D unresolved. The V gene lost 2 bases and the J gene lost 4 bases, with 6 bases spanning the gap. The CDR3 totals 12 residues. Per germline, CDR1 ENHRY and CDR2 SYGVKD. CDR3 sequence reads: CAISENGYEQYF. CDR3 in DNA: TGTGCCATCAGTGAGAATGGGTACGAGCAGTACTTC.

This clonotype was seen a single time. Written as DNA, the CDR3 is TGCAGTGTGGGGTGGGCAGATACGCAGTATTTT. Amino acids: CSVGWADTQYF. The rearrangement links TRBV20-1 to TRBJ2-3, with unresolved D. There are 11 residues in the CDR3. CDR1 and CDR2 (germline): DFQATT, SNEGSKA (reference sequence). The V end lost 7 bases, the J end lost 4 bases, and 9 bases lay between the germline ends.

V and J are TRBV29-1 and TRBJ1-1; D may be TRBD1 (5 bases). Germline loops: CDR1 SQVTM, CDR2 ANQGSEA. CDR3 length: 14 amino acids. V lost 4 bases and J 0 bases, leaving 12 bases between the germline ends. CDR3 amino acids: CSVVDKQLNTEAFF. CDR3 nucleotides: TGCAGCGTTGTGGACAAACAGTTGAACACTGAAGCTTTCTTT.

The chain is built from TRBV7-8 and TRBJ2-7, with D perhaps TRBD2 (6 bases). The germline gives CDR1 SGHVS, CDR2 FQNEAQ. CDR3 length equals 14 residues. Trimming removed 5 bases at V and 1 base at J, with 12 bases between. The CDR3 region is CASSADYPSYEQYF. CDR3 sequence (DNA): TGTGCCAGCAGCGCGGACTATCCTTCCTACGAGCAGTACTTC.

This chain links TRBV20-1 with TRBJ1-6, with D perhaps TRBD1 (5 bases). V lost 2 bases, J lost 2 bases, and 13 bases lay in between. Germline V gene lookup returns CDR1 DFQATT and CDR2 SNEGSKA (reference sequence). This CDR3 is 16 amino acids long. CDR3 in amino acids: CSARPRQGTYNSPLHF. The CDR3 nucleotides are TGCAGTGCTAGACCTAGGCAGGGTACCTATAATTCACCCCTCCACTTT.

This clonotype showed up just a few times. The chain combines TRBV6-5 with TRBJ2-7, with a possible D match to TRBD2 (6 bases). V lost 6 bases to trimming and J lost 3 bases, with 15 bases between them. Germline V gene sequence: CDR1 MNHEY, CDR2 SVGAGI. The CDR3 runs to 14 residues. The CDR3 nucleotides read TGTGCCAGCAGGGTGACTAGGGGAGTCTACGAGCAGTACTTC. Translated: CASRVTRGVYEQYF.

The chain combines TRBV27 with TRBJ2-7; possibly TRBD1 or TRBD2 for D (5 bases each). The CDR3 runs to 15 residues. Trimming cost V 5 bases and J 0 bases, with 14 bases left between them. The germline V gene encodes CDR1 MNHEY and CDR2 SMNVEV (reference sequence). The CDR3 sequence: CASSGWGKNSYEQYF. In nucleotides, the CDR3 is TGTGCCAGCAGTGGGTGGGGGAAGAACTCCTACGAGCAGTACTTC.

The chain couples TRBV12-3 or TRBV12-4 to TRBJ2-7; 9 nucleotides align to TRBD2. The ends lost 6 bases at V and 7 bases at J; junction bases unmatched: 10. The CDR3 loop spans 14 amino acids. The CDR3 DNA reads as TGTGCCAGCAGCCCCGGGACTAGCCCGCGGGAGCAGTACTTC. Translating gives CASSPGTSPREQYF.

Points on this clonotype: At one end, the junction sequence differs from germline, possibly due to a read error. This rearrangement joins TRBV5-1 to TRBJ2-1, with TRBD2 identical over 7 bases. The CDR3 loop spans 16 amino acids. Germline V CDR1 and CDR2: SGHRS, YFSETQ. The CDR3 region is CAGSLTSGRAYNEQFF. The DNA for the CDR3 is TGCGCCGGCAGCTTAACTAGTGGGAGGGCGTACAATGAGCAGTTCTTC. Using reference TRBV5-1 and TRBJ2-1 for the parts outside the CDR3, the full variable domain is KAGVTQTPRYLIKTRGQQVTLSCSPISGHRSVSWYQQTPGQGLQFLFEYFSETQRNKGNFPGRFSGRQFSNSRSEMNVSTLELGDSALYLCAGSLTSGRAYNEQFFGPGTRLTVL.

This clonotype was seen once. This chain links TRBV20-1 with TRBJ2-1; 8 nucleotides agree with TRBD2. In germline, CDR1 is DFQATT, CDR2 SNEGSKA (reference sequence). The CDR3 loop spans 14 amino acids. V was pared by 6 bases and J by 5 bases, with 9 bases of the junction left unmatched. CDR3 sequence: CSAPRGGNDNEQFF. In DNA form, the CDR3 reads TGCAGTGCGCCTCGGGGGGGAAACGACAATGAGCAGTTCTTC.

J is TRBJ2-1 and V is TRBV9; D call uncertain. This CDR3 is 13 amino acids long. Trimming removed 4 bases at V and 4 bases at J, with 9 bases between. Germline CDR1 is SGDLS and CDR2 is YYNGEE. CDR3: CASSTRRYNEQFF. CDR3 DNA: TGTGCCAGCAGCACCCGTAGGTACAATGAGCAGTTCTTC.

This clonotype showed up many times. The chain employs TRBV6-5 and TRBJ2-1; 7 bases are shared with TRBD2. V dropped 6 bases and J dropped 7; count of bases not matched to a gene: 6. CDR3 size: 13 residues. Germline lookup yields CDR1 MNHEY and CDR2 SVGAGI. The CDR3 sequence is CASSHPGGNEQFF. The CDR3 DNA reads TGTGCCAGCAGCCACCCCGGGGGGAATGAGCAGTTCTTC.

In this sample, this clonotype turned up many times. The chain employs TRBV29-1 and TRBJ2-5; 11 nucleotides align to TRBD2. With 5 bases clipped from V and 5 bases from J, the junction kept 10 bases outside the gene matches. Germline assignment: CDR1 SQVTM and CDR2 ANQGSEA. CDR3 length: 15 residues. As DNA, the CDR3 is TGCAGCGTTCTCCATTTAGCGGGAGGGCGGGAGACCCAGTACTTC. This translates into CSVLHLAGGRETQYF.

This clonotype was picked up a small number of times. This CDR3 is CASSHSGVGETQYF. For the CDR3, the DNA is TGCGCCAGCAGCCATTCAGGGGTAGGCGAGACCCAGTACTTC. The chain joins TRBV4-1 to TRBJ2-5, with D tentatively TRBD1 (6 bases). V dropped 3 bases and J dropped 5 bases, with 13 bases sitting between them. The CDR3 sequence is 14 residues long. The germline gives CDR1 MGHRA, CDR2 YSYEKL.

This clonotype was recorded a few times. The V and J genes are TRBV10-3 and TRBJ2-1; the D gene is possibly TRBD2 (6 bases). V was cut by 5 bases and J by 8 bases, with 22 bases left in between. CDR1 and CDR2 (germline): ENHRY, SYGVKD. The CDR3 extends over 16 amino acids. In DNA, the CDR3 is TGTGCCATCAGTTCAGACGGGGGTAATTGGGGCGATGAGCAGTTCTTC. It is translated as CAISSDGGNWGDEQFF.

This chain connects TRBV7-3 to TRBJ2-5; D unresolved. Germline CDR1 SGHTA, CDR2 FQGTGA. V was pared by 5 bases and J by 1 base, with 14 bases between. This CDR3 has 15 residues. The CDR3 region is CASSLNGYTQETQYF. The CDR3 DNA follows: TGTGCCAGCAGCCTGAATGGCTATACCCAAGAGACCCAGTACTTC.

A single count supports this clonotype. The chain uses TRBV12-3 or TRBV12-4 and TRBJ1-2, with 7 bases that match TRBD1. Trimming at V came to 5 bases and at J to 6 bases, leaving 6 bases not matched to a gene. This CDR3 has 13 residues. This CDR3 is CASSPTGFHGYTF. The DNA of the CDR3 is TGTGCCAGCAGTCCGACAGGGTTTCATGGCTACACCTTC.

This clonotype was observed a handful of times. The rearrangement joins TRBV27 to TRBJ2-3, with 11 bases that match TRBD2. J was trimmed by 8 bases and V by 5 bases; bases with no gene match: 3. Germline V lookup: CDR1 MNHEY, CDR2 SMNVEV (reference sequence). The CDR3 covers 13 residues. DNA for the CDR3: TGTGCCAGCAGTCCGGGACTAGCGGCTACGCAGTATTTT. Protein sequence: CASSPGLAATQYF.

V usage is TRBV6-5 and J usage is TRBJ1-4; 7 positions match TRBD1. CDR3 length: 13 amino acids. CDR1 MNHEY and CDR2 SVGAGI come from the germline V gene. V lost 5 bases to trimming and J lost 10 bases; unmatched junction nucleotides: 7. This chain's CDR3 is CASSLQGPGKLFF. In nucleotides, the CDR3 is TGTGCCAGCAGTCTACAGGGGCCTGGAAAACTGTTTTTT.

The genes are TRBV12-3 or TRBV12-4 and TRBJ2-3; D remains unclear. The V end was cut by 3 bases, the J end by 0 bases, with 10 bases between. This CDR3 comprises 15 residues. Written as DNA, the CDR3 is TGTGCCAGCAGTTTGAGCCTCCCTAGCACAGATACGCAGTATTTT. Translation gives CASSLSLPSTDTQYF.

This chain joins TRBV20-1 and TRBJ1-6; D gene unclear. The CDR3 is made up of 15 amino acids. The germline V gene has CDR1 DFQATT and CDR2 SNEGSKA (reference sequence). V was cut by 0 bases and J by 5 bases, with 11 bases left in between. CDR3 coding DNA: TGCAGTGCTAGAGATCCGAGGACGGATAATTCACCCCTCCACTTT. Its translation is CSARDPRTDNSPLHF.

This chain joins TRBV4-1 and TRBJ2-7; 12 bases are a match to TRBD2. Trimming removed 4 bases from V and 0 bases from J; junction bases left unmatched: 4. Germline assignment: CDR1 MGHRA and CDR2 YSYEKL. The CDR3 is 16 residues long. The CDR3 region is CASSPWTSGDSYEQYF. The CDR3 bases are TGCGCCAGCAGCCCCTGGACTAGCGGGGACTCCTACGAGCAGTACTTC.

The gene calls are TRBV12-3 or TRBV12-4 and TRBJ2-3, with 11 bases aligning to TRBD2. This CDR3 spans 16 amino acids. V was pared by 7 bases and J by 0 bases, with 6 bases of the junction left unmatched. This CDR3 is CASILSGRASTDTQYF. The DNA for the CDR3 is TGTGCCAGCATCCTTAGCGGGAGGGCTAGCACAGATACGCAGTATTTT.